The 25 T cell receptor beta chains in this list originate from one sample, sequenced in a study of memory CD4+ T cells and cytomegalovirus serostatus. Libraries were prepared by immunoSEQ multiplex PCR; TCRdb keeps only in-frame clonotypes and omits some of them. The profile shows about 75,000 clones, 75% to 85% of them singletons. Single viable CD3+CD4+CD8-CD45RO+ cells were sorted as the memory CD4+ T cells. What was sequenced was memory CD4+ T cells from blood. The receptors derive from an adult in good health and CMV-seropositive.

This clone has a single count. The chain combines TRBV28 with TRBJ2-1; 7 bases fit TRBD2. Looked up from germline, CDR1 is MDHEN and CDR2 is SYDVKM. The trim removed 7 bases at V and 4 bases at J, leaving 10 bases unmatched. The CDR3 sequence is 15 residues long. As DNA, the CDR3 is TGTGCCAGCACCCCCCGGCGGGAGACTTACAATGAGCAGTTCTTC. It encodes CASTPRRETYNEQFF.

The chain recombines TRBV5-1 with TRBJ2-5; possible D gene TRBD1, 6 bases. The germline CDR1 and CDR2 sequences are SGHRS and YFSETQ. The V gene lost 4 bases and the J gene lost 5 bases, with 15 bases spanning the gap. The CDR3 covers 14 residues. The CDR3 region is CASSPDSPRETQYF. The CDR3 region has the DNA TGCGCCAGCAGCCCGGACAGTCCCCGGGAGACCCAGTACTTC.

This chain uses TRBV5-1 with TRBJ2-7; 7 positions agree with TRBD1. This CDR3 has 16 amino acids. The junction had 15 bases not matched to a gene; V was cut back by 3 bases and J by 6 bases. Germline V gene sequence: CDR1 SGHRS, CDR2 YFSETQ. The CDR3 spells CASSSWDRTAQVEQYF. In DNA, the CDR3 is TGCGCCAGCAGCTCCTGGGACAGAACCGCCCAGGTCGAGCAGTACTTC.

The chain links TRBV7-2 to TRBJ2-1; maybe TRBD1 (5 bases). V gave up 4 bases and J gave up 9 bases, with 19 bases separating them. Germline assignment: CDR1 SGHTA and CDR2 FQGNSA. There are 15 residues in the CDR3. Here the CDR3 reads CASSSGHPQYSEQFF. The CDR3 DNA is TGTGCCAGCAGCTCCGGACATCCACAATATAGTGAGCAGTTCTTC. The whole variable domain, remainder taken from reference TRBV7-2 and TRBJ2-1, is GAGVSQSPSNKVTEKGKDVELRCDPISGHTALYWYRQSLGQGLEFLIYFQGNSAPDKSGLPSDRFSAERTGGSVSTLTIQRTQQEDSAVYLCASSSGHPQYSEQFFGPGTRLTVL.

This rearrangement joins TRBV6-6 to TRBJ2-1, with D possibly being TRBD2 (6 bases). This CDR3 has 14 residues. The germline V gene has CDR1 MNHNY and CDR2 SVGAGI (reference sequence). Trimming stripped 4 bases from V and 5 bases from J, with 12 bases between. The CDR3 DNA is TGTGCCAGCAGTTGGGGACTGGGCGACAATGAGCAGTTCTTC. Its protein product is CASSWGLGDNEQFF.

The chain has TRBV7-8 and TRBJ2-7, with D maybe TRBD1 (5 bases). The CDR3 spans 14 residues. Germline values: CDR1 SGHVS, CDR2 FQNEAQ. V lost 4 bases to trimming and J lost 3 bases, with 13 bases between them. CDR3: CASSSDGHLYEQYV. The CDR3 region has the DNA TGTGCCAGCAGCTCGGATGGACACCTCTACGAGCAGTACGTC.

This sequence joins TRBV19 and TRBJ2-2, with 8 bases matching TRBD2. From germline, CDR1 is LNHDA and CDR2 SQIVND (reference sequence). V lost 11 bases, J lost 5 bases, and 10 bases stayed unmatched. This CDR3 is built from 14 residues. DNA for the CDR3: TGTGCCGGCCGGAGCGGGGGAGGAACCGGGGAGCTGTTTTTT. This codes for CAGRSGGGTGELFF.

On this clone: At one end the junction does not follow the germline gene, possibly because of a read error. This chain's CDR3 is CSVGASNSHNEQFF. The DNA of the CDR3 is TGCAGCGTCGGCGCTTCGAACTCCCACAATGAGCAGTTCTTC. This chain joins TRBV29-1 and TRBJ2-1; D gene unclear. This CDR3 region has 14 residues. Germline V gene lookup returns CDR1 SQVTM and CDR2 ANQGSEA.

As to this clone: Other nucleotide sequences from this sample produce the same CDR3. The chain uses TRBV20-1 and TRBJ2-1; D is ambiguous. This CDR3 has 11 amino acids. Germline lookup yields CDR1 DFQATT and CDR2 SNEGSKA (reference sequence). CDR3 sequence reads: CSASSYNEQFF. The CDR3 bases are TGCTCAGCGAGCTCCTACAATGAGCAGTTCTTC.

CDR3 loop: CASSVLQGRVGYTF. The CDR3 coding sequence is TGTGCCAGCAGCGTCCTACAGGGGCGCGTTGGCTACACCTTC. J is TRBJ1-2 and V is TRBV7-2; TRBD1 matches at 7 bases. Germline loops: CDR1 SGHTA, CDR2 FQGNSA. The CDR3 extends over 14 amino acids. V was clipped by 5 bases and J by 7 bases; unmatched bases: 10.

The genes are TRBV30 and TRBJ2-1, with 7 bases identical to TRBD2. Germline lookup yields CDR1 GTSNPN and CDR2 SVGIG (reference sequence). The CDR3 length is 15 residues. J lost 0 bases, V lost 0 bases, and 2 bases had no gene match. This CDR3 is CAWSVGGSSYNEQFF. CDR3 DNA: TGTGCCTGGAGTGTGGGAGGGAGCTCCTACAATGAGCAGTTCTTC.

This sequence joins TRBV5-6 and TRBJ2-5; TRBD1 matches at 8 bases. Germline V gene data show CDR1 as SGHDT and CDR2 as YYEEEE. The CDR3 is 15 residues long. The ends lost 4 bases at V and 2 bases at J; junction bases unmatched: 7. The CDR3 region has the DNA TGTGCCAGCAGCGGAACCGGGACAGGTCAAGAGACCCAGTACTTC. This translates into CASSGTGTGQETQYF.

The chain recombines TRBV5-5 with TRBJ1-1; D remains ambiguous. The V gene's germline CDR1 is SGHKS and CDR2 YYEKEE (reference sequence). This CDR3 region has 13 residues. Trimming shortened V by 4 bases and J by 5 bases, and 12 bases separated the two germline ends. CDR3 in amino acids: CASSRWTRTEAFF. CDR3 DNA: TGTGCCAGCAGCCGGTGGACGAGAACTGAAGCTTTCTTT.

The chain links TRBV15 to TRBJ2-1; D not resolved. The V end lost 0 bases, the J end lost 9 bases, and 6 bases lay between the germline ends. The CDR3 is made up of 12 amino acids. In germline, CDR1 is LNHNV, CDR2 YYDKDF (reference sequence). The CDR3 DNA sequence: TGTGCCACCAGCAGAGATCACGGTGAGCAGTTCTTC. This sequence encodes CATSRDHGEQFF.

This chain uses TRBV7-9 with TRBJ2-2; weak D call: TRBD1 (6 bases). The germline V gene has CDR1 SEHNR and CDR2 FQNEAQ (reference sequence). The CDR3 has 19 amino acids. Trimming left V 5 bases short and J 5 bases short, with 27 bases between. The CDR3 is CASSPRAGTTTLGTGELFF. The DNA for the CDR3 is TGTGCCAGCAGCCCGAGGGCCGGGACAACGACCCTGGGGACCGGGGAGCTGTTTTTT. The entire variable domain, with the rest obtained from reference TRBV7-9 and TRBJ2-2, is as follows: DTGVSQNPRHKITKRGQNVTFRCDPISEHNRLYWYRQTLGQGPEFLTYFQNEAQLEKSRLLSDRFSAERPKGSFSTLEIQRTEQGDSAMYLCASSPRAGTTTLGTGELFFGEGSRLTVL.

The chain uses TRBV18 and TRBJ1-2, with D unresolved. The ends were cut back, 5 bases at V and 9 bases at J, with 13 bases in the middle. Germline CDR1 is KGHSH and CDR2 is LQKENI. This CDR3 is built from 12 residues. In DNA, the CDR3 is TGTGCCAGCTCATCCCCAAGTATGAGCTACACCTTC. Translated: CASSSPSMSYTF.

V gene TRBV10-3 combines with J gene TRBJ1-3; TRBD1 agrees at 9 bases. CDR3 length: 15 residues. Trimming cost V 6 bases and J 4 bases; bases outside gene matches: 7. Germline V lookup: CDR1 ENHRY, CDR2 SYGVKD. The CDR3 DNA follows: TGTGCCATCAGACCGGCGGACAGGGGCGGAAACACCATATATTTT. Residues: CAIRPADRGGNTIYF.

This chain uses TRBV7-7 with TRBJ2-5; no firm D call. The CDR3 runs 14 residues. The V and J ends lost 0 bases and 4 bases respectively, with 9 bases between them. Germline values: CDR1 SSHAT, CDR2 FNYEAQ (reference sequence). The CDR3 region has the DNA TGTGCCAGCAGCTTAGCCCCGGGCGGAGAGACCCAGTACTTC. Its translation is CASSLAPGGETQYF.

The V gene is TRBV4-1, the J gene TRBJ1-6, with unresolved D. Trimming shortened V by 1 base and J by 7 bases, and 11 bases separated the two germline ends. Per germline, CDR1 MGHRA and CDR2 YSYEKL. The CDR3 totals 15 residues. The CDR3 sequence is CASSQGHLQNSPLHF. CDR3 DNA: TGCGCCAGCAGCCAAGGGCACCTACAAAATTCACCCCTCCACTTT.

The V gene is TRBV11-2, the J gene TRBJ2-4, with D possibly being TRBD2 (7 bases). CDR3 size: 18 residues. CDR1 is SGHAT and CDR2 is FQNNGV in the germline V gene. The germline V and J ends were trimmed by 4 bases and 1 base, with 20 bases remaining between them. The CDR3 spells CASSSPKGGKVAKNIQYF. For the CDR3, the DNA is TGTGCCAGCAGCTCTCCGAAGGGGGGGAAGGTGGCCAAAAACATTCAGTACTTC.

CDR3 sequence: CASIGSGGMNIQYF. CDR3 nucleotide sequence: TGTGCCAGCATTGGGAGCGGGGGTATGAACATTCAGTACTTC. The rearrangement links TRBV6-6 to TRBJ2-4; 8 nucleotides match TRBD2. Germline V gene sequence: CDR1 MNHNY, CDR2 SVGAGI (reference sequence). This CDR3 is 14 amino acids long. V trimming: 7 bases; J trimming: 7 bases; junction bases outside the gene matches: 9.

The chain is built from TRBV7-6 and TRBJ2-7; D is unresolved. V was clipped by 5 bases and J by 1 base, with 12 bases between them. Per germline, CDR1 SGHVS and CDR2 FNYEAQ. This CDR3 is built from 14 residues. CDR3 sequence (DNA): TGTGCCAGCAGCCCGACTTCAAGATCCTACGAGCAGTACTTC. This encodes CASSPTSRSYEQYF.

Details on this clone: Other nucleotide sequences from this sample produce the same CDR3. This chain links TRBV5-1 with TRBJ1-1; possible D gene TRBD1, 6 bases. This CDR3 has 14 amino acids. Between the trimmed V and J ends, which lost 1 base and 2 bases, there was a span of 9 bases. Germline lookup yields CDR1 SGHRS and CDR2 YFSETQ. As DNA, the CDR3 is TGCGCCAGCAGCTTGCAGGGGATCAACACTGAAGCTTTCTTT. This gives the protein CASSLQGINTEAFF.

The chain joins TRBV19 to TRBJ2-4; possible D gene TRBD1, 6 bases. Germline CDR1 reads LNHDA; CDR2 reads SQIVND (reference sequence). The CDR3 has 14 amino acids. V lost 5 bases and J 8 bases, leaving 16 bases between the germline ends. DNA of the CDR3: TGTGCCAGTAGTGAAAGGACTGGGGGCGACATTCAGTACTTC. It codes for CASSERTGGDIQYF.

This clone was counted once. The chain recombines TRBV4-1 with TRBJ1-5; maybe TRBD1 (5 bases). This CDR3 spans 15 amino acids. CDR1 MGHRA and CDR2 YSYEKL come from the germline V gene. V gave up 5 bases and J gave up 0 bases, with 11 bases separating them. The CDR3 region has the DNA TGCGCCAGCAGCTTTGGGACGGTTAGCAATCAGCCCCAGCATTTT. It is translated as CASSFGTVSNQPQHF.